This TCR beta chain was sequenced for a study of early T cells in non-severe SARS-CoV-2 infection. The J segment lost 5 bases and the V segment lost 4 bases, leaving 11 bases of the junction unmatched. The CDR3 is made up of 15 amino acids. The germline V gene has CDR1 SGDLS and CDR2 YYNGEE. This clonotype was counted at least ten times. TCRdb re-analysed the 5' RACE reads in MiXCR, keeping a single row per CDR3 protein. Of tens of thousands of distinct CDR3 sequences in the sample, more than 9% are singletons; the top ten hold approximately 8%. The origin of this receptor is an adult who was a healthcare worker with PCR-confirmed SARS-CoV-2 infection or an uninfected control (not recorded which). V and J are TRBV9 and TRBJ2-5; 7 nucleotides line up with TRBD2. Specimen: whole blood, collected at baseline. CDR3: CASSRAGVVGETQYF. CDR3 bases: TGTGCCAGCAGCCGGGCGGGAGTGGTTGGTGAGACCCAGTACTTC. Combining the CDR3 with reference TRBV9 and TRBJ2-5 gives the whole variable domain DSGVTQTPKHLITATGQRVTLRCSPRSGDLSVYWYQQSLDQGLQFLIQYYNGEERAKGNILERFSAQQFPDLHSELNLSSLELGDSALYFCASSRAGVVGETQYFGPGTRLLVL.